What follows are 27 T cell receptor beta chains derived from one specimen sequenced in a study of PD-1 blockade in classical Hodgkin lymphoma. Exposure to brentuximab vedotin varied, and each patient had relapsed following autologous stem cell transplantation. Sequenced by immunoSEQ multiplex PCR; TCRdb stores in-frame clones only, minus some. Among 20,000 to 30,000 clones listed, roughly two thirds were seen once. Specimen: peripheral blood mononuclear cells (PBMCs), collected at baseline. All receptors come from a human donor with classical Hodgkin lymphoma.

The CDR3 DNA follows: TGTGCCAGCAGCCAGGGAATCGCCTACGAGCAGTACTTC. Translated: CASSQGIAYEQYF. The V and J genes are TRBV7-9 and TRBJ2-7, with D maybe TRBD1 (5 bases). This CDR3 has 13 amino acids. The ends were cut back, 5 bases at V and 2 bases at J, with 10 bases in the middle. Germline values: CDR1 SEHNR, CDR2 FQNEAQ (reference sequence).

In nucleotides, the CDR3 is TGCGCCAGCAGCTTGGGCCCACAGGGGAGCGGAGACACTGAAGCTTTCTTT. This translates into CASSLGPQGSGDTEAFF. This chain joins TRBV5-1 and TRBJ1-1; 7 bases fit TRBD1. V trimming: 0 bases; J trimming: 3 bases; junction bases outside the gene matches: 11. Germline CDR1 reads SGHRS; CDR2 reads YFSETQ. CDR3 length equals 17 residues.

This clone occurred once. V is TRBV14 and J is TRBJ2-1; 10 nucleotides agree with TRBD1. CDR1 and CDR2 from the germline V gene are SGHDN and FVKESK. This CDR3 is 15 amino acids long. J lost 1 base, V lost 5 bases, and 2 bases had no gene match. This CDR3 reads CASSLDRGSYNEQFF. The CDR3 DNA is TGTGCCAGCAGCTTGGACAGGGGGTCCTACAATGAGCAGTTCTTC.

The table lists this clone with a few counts. The chain is built from TRBV7-9 and TRBJ1-1; D call uncertain. V gave up 1 base and J gave up 8 bases, with 8 bases separating them. The CDR3 is 12 residues long. The germline V gene has CDR1 SEHNR and CDR2 FQNEAQ (reference sequence). DNA of the CDR3: TGTGCCAGCAGCTTAGTGCGTGAAGAAGCTTTCTTT. This translates into CASSLVREEAFF.

This sequence joins TRBV10-1 and TRBJ2-7; D not resolved. The V end was cut by 1 base, the J end by 3 bases, with 7 bases between. This CDR3 is 13 amino acids long. CDR1 and CDR2 from the germline V gene are WNHNN and SYGVQD (reference sequence). CDR3 DNA: TGCGCCAGCAGTGAGTACGATAACTACGAGCAGTACTTC. It yields the protein CASSEYDNYEQYF.

Only a few counts were recorded for this clone. This chain connects TRBV19 to TRBJ1-6, with 9 nucleotides matching TRBD1. Per the germline V gene, CDR1 is LNHDA and CDR2 is SQIVND (reference sequence). The CDR3 covers 13 residues. Trimming removed 8 bases from V and 10 bases from J; junction bases left unmatched: 6. The CDR3 loop is CASGDREESPLHF. The CDR3 DNA is TGTGCCAGTGGGGACAGGGAGGAATCACCCCTCCACTTT.

The chain combines TRBV28 with TRBJ1-4; TRBD1 matches at 9 bases. The CDR3 is made up of 15 amino acids. V gave up 2 bases and J gave up 5 bases; unmatched junction bases: 3. CDR1 is MDHEN and CDR2 is SYDVKM in the germline V gene. The CDR3 spells CASSLTGQGNEKLFF. As DNA, the CDR3 is TGTGCCAGCAGTTTAACGGGACAGGGCAATGAAAAACTGTTTTTT.

The chain has TRBV5-6 and TRBJ2-5; no clear D. V lost 2 bases, J lost 2 bases, and 7 bases lay in between. This CDR3 is 13 amino acids long. CDR1 SGHDT and CDR2 YYEEEE come from the germline V gene. CDR3 in DNA: TGTGCCAGCAGCTTAGAAGGGCAAGAGACCCAGTACTTC. This codes for CASSLEGQETQYF. Full variable domain (remainder filled in from reference TRBV5-6 and TRBJ2-5): DAGVTQSPTHLIKTRGQQVTLRCSPKSGHDTVSWYQQALGQGPQFIFQYYEEEERQRGNFPDRFSGHQFPNYSSELNVNALLLGDSALYLCASSLEGQETQYFGPGTRLLVL.

This clone came up a few times. The V gene is TRBV18, the J gene TRBJ2-1, with 8 nucleotides matching TRBD2. The CDR3 spans 14 residues. Germline V lookup: CDR1 KGHSH, CDR2 LQKENI. After removal of 3 bases from V and 5 bases from J, the junction contained 3 bases not matched to a gene. The CDR3 sequence: CASSPGLEDNEQFF. The CDR3 region has the DNA TGTGCCAGCTCACCGGGACTAGAGGACAATGAGCAGTTCTTC.

The chain recombines TRBV7-9 with TRBJ1-2, with a possible D match to TRBD1 (5 bases). Deletions cut 4 bases from V and 0 bases from J, with 15 bases between. In germline, CDR1 is SEHNR, CDR2 FQNEAQ (reference sequence). The CDR3 extends over 16 amino acids. CDR3 nucleotides: TGTGCCAGCAGCTCCCCCGGATGGGGCTCTAACTATGGCTACACCTTC. As protein: CASSSPGWGSNYGYTF.

V usage is TRBV4-3 and J usage is TRBJ1-2; D is perhaps TRBD1 (6 bases). The CDR3 is made up of 17 amino acids. The V end lost 1 base, the J end lost 8 bases, and 23 bases lay between the germline ends. Germline CDR1 and CDR2: LGHNA and YSLEER. The DNA for the CDR3 is TGCGCCAGCAGCCAAGTCCGTTCGGGTACCGGGGGCTCCGGCTACACCTTC. It encodes CASSQVRSGTGGSGYTF.

V and J are TRBV6-6 and TRBJ1-1; D possibly corresponds to TRBD1 (6 bases). CDR3 length: 14 residues. The V and J ends lost 7 bases and 7 bases respectively, with 19 bases between them. The V gene's germline CDR1 is MNHNY and CDR2 SVGAGI (reference sequence). The CDR3 reads CASIGQGGGVEAFF. CDR3 sequence (DNA): TGTGCCAGCATAGGCCAGGGAGGGGGAGTTGAAGCTTTCTTT.

This clone was counted between two and nine times. This chain connects TRBV2 to TRBJ2-5; D is possibly TRBD1 (5 bases). The CDR3 contains 14 residues. V was clipped by 4 bases and J by 2 bases, with 11 bases between them. CDR1 and CDR2 from the germline V gene are SNHLY and FYNNEI. The CDR3 is CASSGATGQETQYF. The DNA of the CDR3 is TGTGCCAGCAGTGGGGCCACAGGACAAGAGACCCAGTACTTC.

The rearrangement uses TRBV19 and TRBJ2-5; 8 bases fit TRBD1. Germline-derived CDR1 and CDR2 are LNHDA and SQIVND (reference sequence). The V and J ends lost 9 bases and 5 bases, in that order; junction bases with no gene match: 11. CDR3 length: 14 amino acids. Here the CDR3 DNA reads TGTGCCAGCGAAGACAGGGGAAGGGGCGAGACCCAGTACTTC. Amino acid sequence: CASEDRGRGETQYF.

This clone was found a few times. The chain is built from TRBV9 and TRBJ1-3; D is uncertain. CDR1 is SGDLS, CDR2 YYNGEE, per germline. Between the trimmed V and J ends, which lost 0 bases and 2 bases, there was a span of 6 bases. CDR3 length: 14 amino acids. CDR3 nucleotides: TGTGCCAGCAGCGTAGAACGGGCTGGAAACACCATATATTTT. It is translated as CASSVERAGNTIYF.

In its sample, this clone was seen once. The chain uses TRBV27 and TRBJ2-7, with 11 bases aligning to TRBD1. The trim removed 6 bases at V and 3 bases at J, leaving 7 bases unmatched. Germline V gives CDR1 MNHEY, CDR2 SMNVEV (reference sequence). The CDR3 runs 15 residues. The CDR3 coding sequence is TGTGCCAGCAGAACGGGACAGGGGGTAGGCTACGAGCAGTACTTC. Protein product: CASRTGQGVGYEQYF.

J is TRBJ2-7 and V is TRBV6-5; D is unresolved. CDR1 is MNHEY, CDR2 SVGAGI, per germline. This CDR3 region has 13 residues. With 2 bases removed from V and 0 bases from J, the gap between germline ends came to 5 bases. This CDR3 reads CASSYAISYEQYF. CDR3 bases: TGTGCCAGCAGTTACGCCATCTCCTACGAGCAGTACTTC.

The V and J genes are TRBV6-5 and TRBJ1-6; 8 bases are shared with TRBD1. The CDR3 extends over 13 amino acids. Germline trimming cut 8 bases from V and 12 bases from J; bases unmatched to any gene: 9. In germline, CDR1 is MNHEY, CDR2 SVGAGI. The CDR3, as DNA: TGTGCCAGCCGTGGGACAGGATCGGAACCCCTCCACTTT. Translation gives CASRGTGSEPLHF.

The rearrangement links TRBV11-3 to TRBJ1-1; D possibly corresponds to TRBD1 (5 bases). Germline CDR1 SGHNT, CDR2 YENEEA. The CDR3 spans 15 residues. V was trimmed by 0 bases and J by 1 base, leaving 9 bases between them. The CDR3 loop reads CASSLEAGSNTEAFF. Here the CDR3 DNA reads TGTGCCAGCAGCTTAGAAGCAGGGTCGAACACTGAAGCTTTCTTT.

The J gene is TRBJ1-6, the V gene TRBV10-3; 7 positions match TRBD1. Trimming took 4 bases from V and 2 from J; bases not matched to a gene: 2. CDR1 ENHRY and CDR2 SYGVKD come from the germline V gene. This CDR3 contains 15 residues. Here the CDR3 reads CAISGTGAYNSPLHF. The CDR3 DNA follows: TGTGCCATCAGTGGGACAGGAGCCTATAATTCACCCCTCCACTTT.

This clone was observed a single time. This chain links TRBV7-6 with TRBJ2-3; D call uncertain. Trimming took 2 bases from V and 0 from J, leaving 9 bases between them. Germline V gene lookup returns CDR1 SGHVS and CDR2 FNYEAQ. The CDR3 totals 15 residues. This CDR3 is CASSLPSDSTDTQYF. CDR3 bases: TGTGCCAGCAGCTTACCGTCAGACAGCACAGATACGCAGTATTTT.

The table lists this clone with a few counts. It is unclear where the CDR3 begins or ends on the DNA, so no DNA is shown, and the CDR3 is as TCRdb lists it. The rearrangement joins TRBV27 to TRBJ1-2. Germline V gene lookup returns CDR1 MNHEY and CDR2 SMNVEV (reference sequence). Including both end residues, the CDR3 is 14 amino acids long. The CDR3: CASSFGEGFDGYTF.

V and J are TRBV7-5 and TRBJ2-5; TRBD2 reflects the table's D call only, with no check against the DNA. TRBV7-5 is shown as a pseudogene. The CDR3 consists of 18 residues. In DNA, the CDR3 is TGTGCCAGAAGCTTAGTTCGGGCTAGCGGGGGGTCGGCGGAGACCCAGTACTTC. Amino acid sequence: CARSLVRASGGSAETQYF.

The gene calls are TRBV7-9 and TRBJ1-2; D call uncertain. This CDR3 region has 12 residues. Trimming removed 3 bases at V and 6 bases at J, with 8 bases between. The germline gives CDR1 SEHNR, CDR2 FQNEAQ (reference sequence). DNA for the CDR3: TGTGCCAGCAGCTTCGAGGAAAATGGCTACACCTTC. Residues: CASSFEENGYTF.

This clone has only one observation. This rearrangement joins TRBV6-5 to TRBJ2-1, with D possibly matching TRBD1 (5 bases). The ends were cut back, 3 bases at V and 6 bases at J, with 9 bases in the middle. Germline values: CDR1 MNHEY, CDR2 SVGAGI. This CDR3 is 13 amino acids long. CDR3 sequence reads: CASSYAGPNEQFF. CDR3 DNA sequence: TGTGCCAGCAGTTATGCAGGGCCCAATGAGCAGTTCTTC.

This clone was found a few times. The V gene is TRBV27, the J gene TRBJ2-3, with no clear D. V gave up 7 bases and J gave up 2 bases, with 4 bases separating them. The CDR3 consists of 11 residues. The germline V gene encodes CDR1 MNHEY and CDR2 SMNVEV (reference sequence). The CDR3 is CASKNTDTQYF. CDR3 coding DNA: TGTGCCAGCAAGAACACAGATACGCAGTATTTT.

The J gene is TRBJ1-1, the V gene TRBV4-3; D gene uncertain. This CDR3 spans 17 amino acids. Trimming took 0 bases from V and 0 from J, leaving 14 bases between them. In germline, CDR1 is LGHNA, CDR2 YSLEER. The CDR3 nucleotides read TGCGCCAGCAGCCAAGATGAGGCAGGTGGCATGAACACTGAAGCTTTCTTT. It specifies CASSQDEAGGMNTEAFF.